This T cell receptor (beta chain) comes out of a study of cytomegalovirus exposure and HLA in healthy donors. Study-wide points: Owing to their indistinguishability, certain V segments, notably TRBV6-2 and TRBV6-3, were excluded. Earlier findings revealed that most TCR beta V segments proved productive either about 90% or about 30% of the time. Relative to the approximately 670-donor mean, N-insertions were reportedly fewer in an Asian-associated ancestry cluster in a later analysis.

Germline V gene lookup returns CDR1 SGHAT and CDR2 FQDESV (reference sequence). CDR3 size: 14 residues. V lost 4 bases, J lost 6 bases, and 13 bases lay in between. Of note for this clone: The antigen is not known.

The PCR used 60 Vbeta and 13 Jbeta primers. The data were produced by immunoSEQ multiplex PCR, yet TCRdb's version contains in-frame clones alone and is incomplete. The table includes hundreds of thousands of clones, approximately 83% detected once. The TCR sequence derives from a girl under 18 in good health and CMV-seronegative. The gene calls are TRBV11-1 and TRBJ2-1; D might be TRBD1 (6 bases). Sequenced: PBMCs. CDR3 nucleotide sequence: TGTGCCAGCAGCTCGATCACAGGGCGCAATGAGCAGTTCTTC. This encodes CASSSITGRNEQFF.